The 2 T cell receptor beta chains listed next were all sequenced from one sample in a study of cytotoxic CD8 clonotypes in ibrutinib-treated CLL (dated by TCRdb to the early 2020s). Libraries were prepared through the immunoSEQ multiplex PCR assay. TCRdb limited this immuneACCESS table to in-frame rearrangements with V and J called. A share of clones is missing; checked studies link under half to unresolved V genes, and the rest is unexplained. Counted in this sample were some 200,000 clones; 60% to 80% of them appeared once. Roughly 6.4% of the sample is in the top ten clones. Taken with the paper, the label for time point translates to: 12 months on ibrutinib. Sequences were derived from PBMCs, sampled after 12 months of ibrutinib treatment. These receptor sequences come from a human donor with chronic lymphocytic leukemia.

The rearrangement joins TRBV15 to TRBJ2-3; D perhaps matches TRBD1 (6 bases). The V gene's germline CDR1 is LNHNV and CDR2 YYDKDF (reference sequence). V shed 0 bases and J shed 8 bases, with 12 bases lying between them. The CDR3 has 14 amino acids. DNA of the CDR3: TGTGCCACCAGCAGAGATGTGACAGGTGCTACGCAGTATTTT. It translates to CATSRDVTGATQYF.

V gene TRBV7-9 combines with J gene TRBJ2-3; TRBD2 might be the D (5 bases). The V and J ends lost 5 bases and 7 bases respectively, with 10 bases between them. The CDR3 length is 12 residues. Germline V gene data show CDR1 as SEHNR and CDR2 as FQNEAQ (reference sequence). As DNA, the CDR3 is TGTGCCAGCAGCCCCTCCGGGAATACGCAGTATTTT. It translates to CASSPSGNTQYF.